This T cell receptor beta chain was observed in a study of CD8+ T cells in alopecia areata. As for treatment: oral pan-JAK inhibitor, 5-10 mg twice daily. In its sample, this clone was seen a few times. Extracted RNA was reverse transcribed into cDNA, the sequencing template. TCRdb's copy holds only in-frame clones and misses some; the assay was immunoSEQ multiplex PCR. The sample lists about 100,000 clones; about 40% were seen once. Trimming pared 4 bases from V and 1 base from J, leaving 4 bases between. Looked up from germline, CDR1 is SQVTM and CDR2 is ANQGSEA. This CDR3 comprises 11 residues. The J gene is TRBJ1-2, the V gene TRBV29-1, with no clear D. This receptor was obtained from a human donor with alopecia areata. The specimen was CD8+ T cells sorted from blood, collected at week 24, from a patient treated with tofacitinib. The CDR3 DNA reads as TGCAGCGTTGCCAGTAACTATGGCTACACCTTC. Amino acids: CSVASNYGYTF.